Detailed here is one T cell receptor beta chain. The data were taken from a study of blood T cell repertoires in COVID-19. Study-wide background: Donors in the United States, Italy and Spain gave samples during acute or convalescent COVID-19. T cells, B-cell-depleted T cells, or PBMCs supplied cDNA or gDNA.

How the authors handled the data: Reference gene primer amplification gave nucleated cell count estimates. Using immunoSEQ multiplex PCR, the repertoire was profiled, and TCRdb retains in-frame clones only, with some absent. That table supplies the V and J calls and clone size; D and trimming were determined from the DNA. The table has about 50,000 clones, 88% seen once. This CDR3 comprises 14 residues. The ends were cut back, 5 bases at V and 4 bases at J, with 12 bases in the middle. CDR1 KGHSH and CDR2 LQKENI come from the germline V gene. The chain couples TRBV18 to TRBJ1-3; D gene unclear. This sequence originates from a human donor with active COVID-19. The donor label of this sample is uncertain. Sequencing input: peripheral blood. The CDR3 is CASSSEGFGNTIYF. CDR3 nucleotide sequence: TGTGCCAGCTCATCCGAGGGATTCGGAAACACCATATATTTT.